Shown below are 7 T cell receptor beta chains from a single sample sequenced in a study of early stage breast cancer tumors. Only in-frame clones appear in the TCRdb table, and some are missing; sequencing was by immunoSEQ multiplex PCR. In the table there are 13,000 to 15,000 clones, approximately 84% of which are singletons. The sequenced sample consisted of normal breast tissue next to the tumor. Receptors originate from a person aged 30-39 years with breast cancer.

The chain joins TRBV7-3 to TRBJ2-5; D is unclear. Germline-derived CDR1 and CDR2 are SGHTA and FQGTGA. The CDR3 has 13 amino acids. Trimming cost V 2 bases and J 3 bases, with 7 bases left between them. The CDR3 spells CASSLRAEETQYF. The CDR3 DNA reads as TGTGCCAGCAGCTTACGGGCGGAAGAGACCCAGTACTTC.

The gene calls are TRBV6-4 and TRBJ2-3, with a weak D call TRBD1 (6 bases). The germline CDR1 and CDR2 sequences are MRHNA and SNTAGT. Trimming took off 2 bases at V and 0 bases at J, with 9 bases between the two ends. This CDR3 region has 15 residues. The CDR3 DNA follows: TGTGCCAGCAGTGACACCAGGGGTAGCACAGATACGCAGTATTTT. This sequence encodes CASSDTRGSTDTQYF.

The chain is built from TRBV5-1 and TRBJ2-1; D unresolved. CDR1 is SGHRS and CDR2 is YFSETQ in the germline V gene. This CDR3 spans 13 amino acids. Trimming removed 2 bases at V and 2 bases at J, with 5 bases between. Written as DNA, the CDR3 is TGCGCCAGCAGCTTTGGAACCTACAATGAGCAGTTCTTC. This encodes CASSFGTYNEQFF.

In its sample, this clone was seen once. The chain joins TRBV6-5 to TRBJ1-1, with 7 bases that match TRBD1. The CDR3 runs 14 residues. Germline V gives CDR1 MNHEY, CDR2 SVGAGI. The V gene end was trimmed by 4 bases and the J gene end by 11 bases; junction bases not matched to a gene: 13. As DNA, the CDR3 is TGTGCCAGCAGTTCCGAAGCCTCGACAGGGAGGGCTTTCTTT. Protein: CASSSEASTGRAFF.

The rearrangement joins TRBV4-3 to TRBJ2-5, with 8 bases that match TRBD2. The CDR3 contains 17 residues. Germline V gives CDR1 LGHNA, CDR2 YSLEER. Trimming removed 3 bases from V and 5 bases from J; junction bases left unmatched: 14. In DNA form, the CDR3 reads TGCGCCAGCAGCCAGCGAGTAAGCGGGAGCGGGTGGGAGACCCAGTACTTC. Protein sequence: CASSQRVSGSGWETQYF.

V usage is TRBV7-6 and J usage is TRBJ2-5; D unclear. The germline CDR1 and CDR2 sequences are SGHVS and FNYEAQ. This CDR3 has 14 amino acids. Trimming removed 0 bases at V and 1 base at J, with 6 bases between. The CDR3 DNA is TGTGCCAGCAGCTTAGCCAGGAGCCAAGAGACCCAGTACTTC. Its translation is CASSLARSQETQYF.

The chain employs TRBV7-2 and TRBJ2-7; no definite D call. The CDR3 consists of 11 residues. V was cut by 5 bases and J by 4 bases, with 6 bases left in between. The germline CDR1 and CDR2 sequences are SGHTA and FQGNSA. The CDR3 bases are TGTGCCAGCAGCCCCCTTTACGAGCAGTACTTC. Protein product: CASSPLYEQYF.